The clone carrying this T cell receptor (beta chain) was seen at least ten times. The data belong to a study of low-dose radiotherapy and immunotherapy resistance in tumors. Time point noted: after trial treatment. Treatment noted: LDRT plus nivolumab, ipilimumab, low-dose cyclophosphamide and aspirin (RACIN trial). Donors were treated with nivolumab, ipilimumab, aspirin, and low-dose cyclophosphamide and radiotherapy. With TRAV- and TRBV-specific primers, first-strand cDNA was made, covering the alpha and beta chains. A roughly 20-cycle PCR with a constant-region primer and V-primer adapter amplified TCRs. TCRdb itself ran the reads through MiXCR, one entry per CDR3 protein. The table has more than 30,000 distinct CDR3 sequences, under 55% seen once. The germline gives CDR1 MNHEY, CDR2 SMNVEV (reference sequence). Trimming at V came to 7 bases and at J to 6 bases, leaving 8 bases not matched to a gene. The CDR3 sequence is 16 residues long.

The chain joins TRBV27 to TRBJ2-5; 16 positions agree with TRBD2. The input for sequencing was PBMCs, taken after low-dose radiotherapy plus immunotherapy. The sequence came from a male donor with gallbladder cancer. CDR3 region: CASTGTSGREWKTQYF. CDR3 coding DNA: TGTGCCAGCACCGGGACTAGCGGGAGGGAGTGGAAGACCCAGTACTTC.